This TCR beta chain was sequenced for a study of tumor-infiltrating lymphocytes in primary liver carcinoma. Study background: Spanning 4.2 to 10 cm, the tumors were T1-T3 N0M0.

Germline CDR1 reads MNHNS; CDR2 reads SASEGT. Trimming pared 6 bases from V and 0 bases from J, leaving 9 bases between. The CDR3 loop spans 14 amino acids. This clonotype was detected ten times or more. The approximately 17-34 mg bulk tissue piece was not sorted before simultaneous RNA and DNA extraction. Patients were chronically HBV-infected and treatment-naive. Starting material of 500 ng total RNA yielded TCR beta cDNA via a constant-region primer. Three nested multiplex PCR rounds, a slightly modified ARM-PCR method, built the TCR beta libraries. PCR rounds one and two used TRBV1-TRBV30 forward primers with a C-beta reverse primer for 9 to 10 cycles each. MiXCR was run by TCRdb on the multiplex PCR reads, yielding one entry per CDR3 protein. Here the sample spans 90,000 to 150,000 distinct CDR3 sequences, around 70% being singletons.

The TCR sequence derives from a woman aged 55-69 years with primary liver carcinoma and hepatitis B virus infection. The rearrangement joins TRBV6-1 to TRBJ1-3; no clear D. Material for sequencing was tumor-adjacent normal liver tissue. CDR3 DNA: TGTGCCAGCAGGGGAACGAGCTCTGGAAACACCATATATTTT. This sequence encodes CASRGTSSGNTIYF.